This TCR beta chain was documented in a study of blood T cell repertoires in COVID-19. Authors' processing steps: Amplification of reference gene primers was used by the study to estimate nucleated cell counts. Repertoires were generated with immunoSEQ multiplex PCR, while TCRdb's copy carries only in-frame clones and drops some. V and J calls and clone size are given by that table; D and trimming were obtained from the DNA. This sample yields some 200,000 clones, of which less than 90% are seen a single time; just over 2.5% belongs to the top ten. Germline lookup yields CDR1 SGHTA and CDR2 FQGNSA. CDR3 length: 15 residues. V gave up 5 bases and J gave up 4 bases; unmatched junction bases: 8.

This TCR was sampled from a woman aged 25 to 45 who had recovered from COVID-19. Sequencing was done on a sample of PBMCs or T cells enriched from blood (not recorded which). The rearrangement links TRBV7-2 to TRBJ2-1, with 7 bases that match TRBD1. The CDR3 DNA reads as TGTGCCAGCAGCCCACAATCAGGGGGATACAATGAGCAGTTCTTC. It codes for CASSPQSGGYNEQFF.